This TCR beta chain was recorded in a study of cytomegalovirus exposure and HLA in healthy donors. V lost 3 bases to trimming and J lost 2 bases, with 13 bases between them. Germline lookup yields CDR1 LNHDA and CDR2 SQIVND (reference sequence). CDR3 length: 15 residues. 60 Vbeta and 13 Jbeta primers were used in PCR. Repertoires were generated with immunoSEQ multiplex PCR, while TCRdb's copy carries only in-frame clones and drops some. Of about 140,000 clones in the sample, 80% were seen once. The sequenced sample was PBMCs. The clonotype was recovered from a man aged 50 or older in good health and CMV-seronegative. The rearrangement uses TRBV19 and TRBJ1-1, with D possibly matching TRBD1 (6 bases). CDR3 nucleotide sequence: TGTGCCAGTAGTATGGCAGGGGCGTATAACACTGAAGCTTTCTTT. This gives the protein CASSMAGAYNTEAFF.